Below are 22 T cell receptor beta chains sequenced from a single sample in a study of shared clonotypes between healthy human individuals. The repertoire was sequenced with immunoSEQ multiplex PCR; TCRdb's copy has only in-frame clones and lacks some. Of roughly 660,000 clones in the sample, less than 95% were seen once. Sequencing was done on a sample of memory CD8+ T cells from PBMCs. The sample's subset: CD45RO+ cells pooled with CCR7-negative TemRA cells. The receptors were gathered from a man younger than 30 in good health. Some clones in this sample may be carry-over from other donors' samples.

The chain joins TRBV28 to TRBJ1-4; TRBD1 might be the D (5 bases). Trimming stripped 7 bases from V and 7 bases from J, with 16 bases between. Per germline, CDR1 MDHEN and CDR2 SYDVKM. The CDR3 spans 14 residues. CDR3 coding DNA: TGTGCCAGCAATTTCAGGGCAAGGAGTGAAAAACTGTTTTTT. Its translation is CASNFRARSEKLFF.

This clone was seen just once. The V call is TRBV19, the J call TRBJ2-1; 10 bases map to TRBD2. This CDR3 contains 15 residues. J gave up 4 bases and V 4 bases, and 4 bases lay outside the gene matches. Germline V gene data show CDR1 as LNHDA and CDR2 as SQIVND (reference sequence). CDR3 DNA: TGTGCCAGTAGTACGGAGACTAGCGGGTACAATGAGCAGTTCTTC. Amino acids: CASSTETSGYNEQFF.

V usage is TRBV19 and J usage is TRBJ2-1; D unclear. The germline gives CDR1 LNHDA, CDR2 SQIVND (reference sequence). V lost 9 bases to trimming and J lost 0 bases, with 12 bases between them. The CDR3 runs 14 residues. The CDR3: CASQIWGSYNEQFF. Here the CDR3 DNA reads TGTGCCAGCCAAATCTGGGGCTCCTACAATGAGCAGTTCTTC.

The chain carries TRBV12-5 and TRBJ1-2, with 7 bases lining up with TRBD1. Germline loops: CDR1 LGHNT, CDR2 FRNRAP. The CDR3 is 13 amino acids. The V and J ends lost 1 base and 8 bases, in that order; junction bases with no gene match: 4. DNA for the CDR3: TGTGCTAGTGGTTTGGGACAGGGAGAAGGCTACACCTTC. Its translation: CASGLGQGEGYTF.

This chain links TRBV28 with TRBJ2-5; 7 positions agree with TRBD1. The trim removed 3 bases at V and 2 bases at J, leaving 6 bases unmatched. CDR3 size: 15 residues. Germline V gene sequence: CDR1 MDHEN, CDR2 SYDVKM. CDR3 sequence reads: CASSFGDSLQETQYF. The CDR3 DNA sequence: TGTGCCAGCAGTTTTGGGGACAGCTTACAAGAGACCCAGTACTTC.

This chain joins TRBV7-3 and TRBJ2-5, with D uncertain. The CDR3 runs 13 residues. The V end was cut by 5 bases, the J end by 5 bases, with 12 bases between. The germline gives CDR1 SGHTA, CDR2 FQGTGA. CDR3 DNA: TGTGCCAGCAGCCCGCCTGGGTCGGAGACCCAGTACTTC. It codes for CASSPPGSETQYF.

The J gene is TRBJ1-3, the V gene TRBV30; D remains ambiguous. Germline V gene lookup returns CDR1 GTSNPN and CDR2 SVGIG (reference sequence). V was clipped by 5 bases and J by 4 bases, with 12 bases between them. The CDR3 spans 13 residues. For the CDR3, the DNA is TGTGCCTGGGGGCCCGGGAAGGGAAACACCATATATTTT. Protein product: CAWGPGKGNTIYF.

The chain is built from TRBV21-1 and TRBJ2-6; the D call in the table, TRBD2, was not verified against the DNA. TRBV21-1 is assigned pseudogene status. The CDR3 loop spans 20 amino acids. In nucleotides, the CDR3 is TGTGCCAGCAGCAAAGTCACTGAAACGACTAAGGCCTCTGGGGCCAACGTCCTGACTTTC. This encodes CASSKVTETTKASGANVLTF.

The V gene is TRBV11-3, the J gene TRBJ2-7; D remains unclear. The CDR3 runs to 13 residues. Per the germline V gene, CDR1 is SGHNT and CDR2 is YENEEA. V was pared by 0 bases and J by 2 bases, with 5 bases between. CDR3 nucleotide sequence: TGTGCCAGCAGCTTAGAACAGACCTACGAGCAGTACTTC. Translating gives CASSLEQTYEQYF.

The chain has TRBV6-6 and TRBJ2-3; a weak D match, TRBD2 (6 bases). This CDR3 spans 14 amino acids. Trimming cost V 6 bases and J 7 bases, with 17 bases left between them. Germline loops: CDR1 MNHNY, CDR2 SVGAGI (reference sequence). As DNA, the CDR3 is TGTGCCAGCAGCCTAGCGATGGGGTCGCATACGCAGTATTTT. Its translation is CASSLAMGSHTQYF.

The rearrangement uses TRBV19 and TRBJ2-7, with 9 bases aligning to TRBD2. V lost 4 bases, J lost 1 base, and 8 bases stayed unmatched. The germline CDR1 and CDR2 sequences are LNHDA and SQIVND (reference sequence). The CDR3 length is 16 residues. In DNA, the CDR3 is TGTGCCAGTAGTAAGGGGTCAGGACTAGCGTCCTACGAGCAGTACTTC. Amino acid sequence: CASSKGSGLASYEQYF.

V usage is TRBV7-8 and J usage is TRBJ1-5, with D tentatively TRBD1 (5 bases). Trimming removed 3 bases from V and 7 bases from J, with 13 bases in between. This CDR3 comprises 14 residues. Germline V gene lookup returns CDR1 SGHVS and CDR2 FQNEAQ. The CDR3 loop is CASSFGQGVQPQHF. The CDR3 DNA is TGTGCCAGCAGCTTCGGTCAGGGCGTCCAGCCCCAGCATTTT.

The chain recombines TRBV5-1 with TRBJ2-7; TRBD2 matches 7 bases. CDR1 is SGHRS, CDR2 YFSETQ, per germline. The J segment lost 6 bases and the V segment lost 4 bases, leaving 10 bases of the junction unmatched. The length of the CDR3 is 14 residues. The CDR3 sequence is CASSREGPLGEQYF. In nucleotides, the CDR3 is TGCGCCAGCAGCAGGGAGGGCCCGCTAGGCGAGCAGTACTTC. Filled out from reference TRBV5-1 and TRBJ2-7, the complete variable domain reads KAGVTQTPRYLIKTRGQQVTLSCSPISGHRSVSWYQQTPGQGLQFLFEYFSETQRNKGNFPGRFSGRQFSNSRSEMNVSTLELGDSALYLCASSREGPLGEQYFGPGTRLTVT.

The chain carries TRBV7-9 and TRBJ2-7; D is possibly TRBD1 (5 bases). This CDR3 region has 13 residues. V lost 7 bases, J lost 6 bases, and 16 bases lay in between. Germline V gene sequence: CDR1 SEHNR, CDR2 FQNEAQ (reference sequence). CDR3: CASTPGNLLEQYF. The CDR3 bases are TGTGCCAGCACCCCAGGGAACCTCCTCGAGCAGTACTTC.

The J gene is TRBJ2-2, the V gene TRBV4-3; 7 positions match TRBD2. CDR1 is LGHNA, CDR2 YSLEER, per germline. The CDR3 contains 17 residues. The junction had 6 bases not matched to a gene; V was cut back by 0 bases and J by 2 bases. CDR3 protein: CASSQEGLAVNTGELFF. The CDR3 DNA reads as TGCGCCAGCAGCCAAGAAGGCCTAGCGGTAAACACCGGGGAGCTGTTTTTT.

CDR3 DNA sequence: TGTGCCACCAGCAGAGATCGCCGTCTCAAGTCAGATACGCAGTATTTT. Its translation: CATSRDRRLKSDTQYF. This chain links TRBV15 with TRBJ2-3; D remains ambiguous. Germline V gene lookup returns CDR1 LNHNV and CDR2 YYDKDF (reference sequence). Between the trimmed V and J ends, which lost 0 bases and 4 bases, there was a span of 14 bases. The CDR3 loop spans 16 amino acids.

The chain is built from TRBV2 and TRBJ2-1, with 14 bases matching TRBD2. Trimming at V came to 4 bases and at J to 5 bases, leaving 1 base not matched to a gene. Germline V gene sequence: CDR1 SNHLY, CDR2 FYNNEI. The CDR3 contains 15 residues. The CDR3 loop is CASSGGLAGDNEQFF. The DNA of the CDR3 is TGTGCCAGCAGTGGGGGACTAGCGGGAGACAATGAGCAGTTCTTC.

A single count supports this clone. The chain combines TRBV15 with TRBJ2-1; 7 positions agree with TRBD2. Trimming took 0 bases from V and 8 from J; bases not matched to a gene: 7. CDR1 is LNHNV and CDR2 is YYDKDF in the germline V gene (reference sequence). This CDR3 has 15 amino acids. The CDR3 region has the DNA TGTGCCACCAGCAGAGAGGCGGGAGCTTGGGATGAGCAGTTCTTC. It codes for CATSREAGAWDEQFF.

On this clone itself: A junction end diverges from the germline sequence, so it may reflect a read error. The DNA for the CDR3 is TGTGCCAGCAGCTTGGGAGAATCTAGCGGGACGCGGGTTTGG. Protein sequence: CASSLGESSGTRVW. V and J are TRBV5-6 and TRBJ2-7; 9 bases align to TRBD2. This CDR3 contains 14 residues. Germline CDR1 reads SGHDT; CDR2 reads YYEEEE. The variable domain in full, with the rest retrieved from reference TRBV5-6 and TRBJ2-7, is DAGVTQSPTHLIKTRGQQVTLRCSPKSGHDTVSWYQQALGQGPQFIFQYYEEEERQRGNFPDRFSGHQFPNYSSELNVNALLLGDSALYLCASSLGESSGTRVWGPGTRLTVT.

The chain employs TRBV10-3 and TRBJ2-1; TRBD1 is a possible D gene (5 bases). The CDR3 spans 13 residues. The V and J ends lost 3 bases and 7 bases respectively, with 10 bases between them. Looked up from germline, CDR1 is ENHRY and CDR2 is SYGVKD. CDR3 residues: CAISDQGLNEQFF. The CDR3 bases are TGTGCCATCAGTGACCAGGGATTGAATGAGCAGTTCTTC.

V usage is TRBV4-2 and J usage is TRBJ1-1, with 7 bases lining up with TRBD1. V shed 6 bases and J 0 bases; nucleotides not matched to a gene: 10. This CDR3 comprises 16 residues. CDR1 is LGHNA and CDR2 is YNFKEQ in the germline V gene. The CDR3 coding sequence is TGTGCCAGCAGAGGAAGACGGACAGGTATGAACACTGAAGCTTTCTTT. It encodes CASRGRRTGMNTEAFF.

The J gene is TRBJ2-1, the V gene TRBV7-3; D may be TRBD1 (6 bases). The germline gives CDR1 SGHTA, CDR2 FQGTGA. CDR3 length: 16 residues. With 6 bases removed from V and 6 bases from J, the gap between germline ends came to 21 bases. CDR3 protein: CASSLLGTIASNEQFF. The CDR3 region has the DNA TGTGCCAGCAGTTTACTCGGGACAATCGCCTCCAATGAGCAGTTCTTC.